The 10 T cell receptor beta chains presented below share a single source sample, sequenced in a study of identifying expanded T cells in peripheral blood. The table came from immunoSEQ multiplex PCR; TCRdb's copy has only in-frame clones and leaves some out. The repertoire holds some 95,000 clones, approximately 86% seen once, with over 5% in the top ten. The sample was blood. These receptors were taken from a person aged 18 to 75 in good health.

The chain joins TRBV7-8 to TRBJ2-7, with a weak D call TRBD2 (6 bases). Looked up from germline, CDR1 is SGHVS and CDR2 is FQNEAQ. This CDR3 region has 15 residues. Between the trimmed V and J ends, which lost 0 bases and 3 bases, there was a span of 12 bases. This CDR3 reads CASSLAAGLHYEQYF. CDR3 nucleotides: TGTGCCAGCAGCTTAGCCGCGGGGCTCCACTACGAGCAGTACTTC.

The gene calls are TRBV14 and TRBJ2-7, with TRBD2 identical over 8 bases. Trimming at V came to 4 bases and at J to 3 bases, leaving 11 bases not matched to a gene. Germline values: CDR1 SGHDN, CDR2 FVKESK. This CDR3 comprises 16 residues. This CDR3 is CASSPLAGLGGYEQYF. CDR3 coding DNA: TGTGCCAGCAGCCCTTTAGCGGGGCTAGGGGGCTACGAGCAGTACTTC.

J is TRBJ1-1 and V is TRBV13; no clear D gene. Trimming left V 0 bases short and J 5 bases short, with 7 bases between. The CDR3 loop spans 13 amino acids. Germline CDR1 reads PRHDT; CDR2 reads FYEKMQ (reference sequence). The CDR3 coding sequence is TGTGCCAGCAGCTTAGGCCTCCTAACTGAAGCTTTCTTT. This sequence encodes CASSLGLLTEAFF. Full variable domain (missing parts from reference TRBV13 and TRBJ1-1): AAGVIQSPRHLIKEKRETATLKCYPIPRHDTVYWYQQGPGQDPQFLISFYEKMQSDKGSIPDRFSAQQFSDYHSELNMSSLELGDSALYFCASSLGLLTEAFFGQGTRLTVV.

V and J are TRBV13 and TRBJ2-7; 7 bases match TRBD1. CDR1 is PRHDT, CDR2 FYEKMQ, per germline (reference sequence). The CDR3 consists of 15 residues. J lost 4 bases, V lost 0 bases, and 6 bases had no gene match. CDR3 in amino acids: CASSLGYRGPYEQYF. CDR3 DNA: TGTGCCAGCAGCTTAGGGTACAGGGGCCCGTACGAGCAGTACTTC. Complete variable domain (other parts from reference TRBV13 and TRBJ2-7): AAGVIQSPRHLIKEKRETATLKCYPIPRHDTVYWYQQGPGQDPQFLISFYEKMQSDKGSIPDRFSAQQFSDYHSELNMSSLELGDSALYFCASSLGYRGPYEQYFGPGTRLTVT.

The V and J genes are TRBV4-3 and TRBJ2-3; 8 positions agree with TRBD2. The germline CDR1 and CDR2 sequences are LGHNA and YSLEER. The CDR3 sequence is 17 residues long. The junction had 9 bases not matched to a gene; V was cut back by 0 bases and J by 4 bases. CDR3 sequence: CASSQDSLGGGSDTQYF. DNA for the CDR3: TGCGCCAGCAGCCAAGACAGTCTCGGCGGGGGGTCAGATACGCAGTATTTT.

This CDR3 is CASSPGTGSTDTQYF. In DNA, the CDR3 is TGTGCCAGCTCCCCCGGGACAGGGTCGACAGATACGCAGTATTTT. This rearrangement joins TRBV18 to TRBJ2-3; TRBD1 agrees at 9 bases. The CDR3 sequence is 15 residues long. The V and J ends lost 6 bases and 3 bases, in that order; junction bases with no gene match: 7. Germline assignment: CDR1 KGHSH and CDR2 LQKENI.

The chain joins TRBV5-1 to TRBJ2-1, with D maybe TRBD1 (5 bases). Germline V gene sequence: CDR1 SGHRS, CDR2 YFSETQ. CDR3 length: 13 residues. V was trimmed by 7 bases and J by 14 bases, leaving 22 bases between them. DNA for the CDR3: TGCGCCAGCTACGGACAAACCCCCCCGCCGAAGTTCTTC. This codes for CASYGQTPPPKFF.

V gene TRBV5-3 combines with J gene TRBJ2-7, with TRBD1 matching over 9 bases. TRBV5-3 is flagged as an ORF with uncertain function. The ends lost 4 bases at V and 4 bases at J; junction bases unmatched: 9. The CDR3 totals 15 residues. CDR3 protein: CARSQHGTGFYEQYF. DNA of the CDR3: TGTGCCAGAAGCCAGCATGGGACAGGGTTTTACGAGCAGTACTTC.

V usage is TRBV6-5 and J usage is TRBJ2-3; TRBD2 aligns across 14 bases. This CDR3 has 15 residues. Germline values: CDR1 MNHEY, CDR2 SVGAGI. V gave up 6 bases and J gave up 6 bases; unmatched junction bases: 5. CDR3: CASRFRTSGRDTQYF. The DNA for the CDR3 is TGTGCCAGCAGGTTCCGGACTAGCGGGAGGGATACGCAGTATTTT.

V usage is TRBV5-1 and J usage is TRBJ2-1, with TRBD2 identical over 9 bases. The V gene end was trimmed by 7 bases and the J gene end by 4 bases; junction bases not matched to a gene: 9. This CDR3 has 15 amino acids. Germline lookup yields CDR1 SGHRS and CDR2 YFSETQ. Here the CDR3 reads CASRQGLAIYNEQFF. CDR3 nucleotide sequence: TGCGCCAGCCGACAGGGACTAGCCATATACAATGAGCAGTTCTTC.